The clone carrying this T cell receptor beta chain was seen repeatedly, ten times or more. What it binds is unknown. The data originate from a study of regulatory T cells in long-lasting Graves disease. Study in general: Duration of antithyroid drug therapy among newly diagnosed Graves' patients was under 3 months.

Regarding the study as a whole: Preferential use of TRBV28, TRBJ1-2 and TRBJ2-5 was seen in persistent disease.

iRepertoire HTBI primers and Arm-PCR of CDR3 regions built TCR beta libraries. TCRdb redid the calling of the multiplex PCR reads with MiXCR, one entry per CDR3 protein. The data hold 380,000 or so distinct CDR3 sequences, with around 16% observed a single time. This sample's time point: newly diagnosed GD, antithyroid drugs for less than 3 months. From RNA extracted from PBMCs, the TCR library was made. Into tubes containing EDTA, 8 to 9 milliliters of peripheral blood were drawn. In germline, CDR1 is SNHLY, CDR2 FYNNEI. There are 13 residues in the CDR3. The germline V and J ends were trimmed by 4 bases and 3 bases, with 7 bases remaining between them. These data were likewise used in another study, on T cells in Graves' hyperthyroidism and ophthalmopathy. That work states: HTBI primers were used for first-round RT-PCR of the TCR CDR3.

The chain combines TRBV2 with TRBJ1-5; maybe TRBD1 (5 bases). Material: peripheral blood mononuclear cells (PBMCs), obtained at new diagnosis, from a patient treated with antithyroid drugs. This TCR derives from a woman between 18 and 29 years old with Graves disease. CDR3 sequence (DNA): TGTGCCAGCAGTGGACAGCCCAATCAGCCCCAGCATTTT. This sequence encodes CASSGQPNQPQHF. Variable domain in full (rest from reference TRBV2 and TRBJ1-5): EPEVTQTPSHQVTQMGQEVILRCVPISNHLYFYWYRQILGQKVEFLVSFYNNEISEKSEIFDDQFSVERPDGSNFTLKIRSTKLEDSAMYFCASSGQPNQPQHFGDGTRLSIL.